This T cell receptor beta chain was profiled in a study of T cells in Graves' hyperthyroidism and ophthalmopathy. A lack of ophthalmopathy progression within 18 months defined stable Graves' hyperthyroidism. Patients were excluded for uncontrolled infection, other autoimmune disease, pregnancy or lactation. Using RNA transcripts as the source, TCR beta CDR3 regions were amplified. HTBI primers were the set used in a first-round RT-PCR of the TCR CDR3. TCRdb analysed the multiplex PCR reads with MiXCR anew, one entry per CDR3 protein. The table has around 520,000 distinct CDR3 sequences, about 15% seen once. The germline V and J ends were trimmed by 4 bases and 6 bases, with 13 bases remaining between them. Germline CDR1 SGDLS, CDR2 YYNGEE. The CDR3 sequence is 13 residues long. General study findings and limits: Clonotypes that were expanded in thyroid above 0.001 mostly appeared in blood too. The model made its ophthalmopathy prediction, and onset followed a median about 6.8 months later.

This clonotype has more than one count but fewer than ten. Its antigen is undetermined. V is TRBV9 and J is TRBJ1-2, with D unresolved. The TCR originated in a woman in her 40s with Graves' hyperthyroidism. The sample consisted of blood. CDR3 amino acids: CASSLLGNHGYTF. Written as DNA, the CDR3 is TGTGCCAGCAGCCTACTTGGAAATCATGGCTACACCTTC.